A selection of T cell receptor beta chains follows, all from one sample in a study of T cells in Graves' hyperthyroidism and ophthalmopathy. One entry per CDR3 protein, called by TCRdb with MiXCR from the multiplex PCR reads. The sample has about 840,000 distinct CDR3 sequences; roughly 40% are singletons. The sample was blood. These receptors came from a man aged 18 to 30 with Graves' hyperthyroidism. The CDR3 runs from the conserved cysteine through the conserved F or W. The D gene is left open where the match is weak. Clone size, where shown, is once, few, many, or a class for clones that have expanded.

>TRBV7-9|TRBD1|15|TRBJ1-1|many
CASSHSGTGDTEAFF
TGTGCCAGCAGCCATAGCGGGACAGGGGACACTGAAGCTTTCTTT
>TRBV10-1|TRBD2|16|TRBJ2-7|NA
CASSLREGRGSYEQYF
TGCGCCAGCAGCCTCCGGGAGGGCAGGGGCTCCTACGAGCAGTACTTC
>TRBV7-3|TRBD1|14|TRBJ2-7|NA
CASSLRDSNYEQYF
TGTGCCAGCAGCTTAAGGGACAGCAACTACGAGCAGTACTTC
>TRBV5-1|NA|17|TRBJ1-1|few
CASSQEVLGSMNTEAFF
TGCGCCAGCAGCCAAGAAGTGCTGGGCTCCATGAACACTGAAGCTTTCTTT
>TRBV15|NA|13|TRBJ2-7|many
CATSRGTIREQYF
TGTGCCACCAGCAGAGGGACGATACGCGAGCAGTACTTC
>TRBV10-3|NA|12|TRBJ1-2|NA
CASSYSKFDYTF
TGTGCCAGCAGTTACTCGAAATTTGACTACACCTTC
>TRBV12-3/TRBV12-4|NA|16|TRBJ1-1|NA
CASTPPGAGKNTEAFF
TGTGCCAGCACCCCCCCGGGGGCGGGTAAGAACACTGAAGCTTTCTTT
>TRBV24-1|TRBD2|17|TRBJ2-5|many
CATSEGASGGARETQYF
TGTGCCACCAGTGAGGGAGCTAGCGGGGGGGCAAGGGAGACCCAGTACTTC
>TRBV14|TRBD1|17|TRBJ1-3|NA
CASSRLGQSFSGNTIYF
TGTGCCAGCAGCCGACTGGGACAGAGCTTCTCTGGAAACACCATATATTTT
>TRBV12-3/TRBV12-4|TRBD1|14|TRBJ1-4|NA
CASTKGRGVEKLFF
TGTGCCAGCACCAAAGGCAGGGGGGTTGAAAAACTGTTTTTT
>TRBV9|NA|14|TRBJ2-6|many
CASSTLSGANVLTF
TGTGCCAGCAGCACCCTTTCTGGGGCCAACGTCCTGACTTTC
>TRBV5-1|NA|12|TRBJ1-6|few
CASSTGGSPLHF
TGCGCCAGCAGCACCGGGGGATCACCCCTCCACTTT
>TRBV10-3|TRBD1|13|TRBJ2-7|many
CAISPGQIYEQYF
TGTGCCATCAGTCCGGGACAGATCTACGAGCAGTACTTC
>TRBV24-1|NA|12|TRBJ2-7|many
CATSDFGYEQYF
TGTGCCACCAGTGATTTCGGCTACGAGCAGTACTTC
>TRBV5-6|NA|13|TRBJ1-1|many
CASSLGWGTEAFF
TGTGCCAGCAGCTTGGGCTGGGGCACTGAAGCTTTCTTT
>TRBV2|TRBD1|15|TRBJ1-2|once
CASAGGQGANYGYTF
TGTGCCAGCGCAGGGGGACAGGGAGCTAACTATGGCTACACCTTC
>TRBV11-2|TRBD1|13|TRBJ1-2|many
CASTAQGADGYTF
TGTGCCAGCACCGCACAGGGGGCAGACGGCTACACTTTC
>TRBV7-9|NA|15|TRBJ1-2|NA
CASSSENPRGNGYTF
TGTGCCAGCAGCTCCGAAAATCCTCGGGGAAATGGCTACACCTTC
>TRBV15|NA|16|TRBJ2-7|many
CATSRDVGPSSYEQYF
TGTGCCACCAGCAGAGACGTTGGGCCTAGCTCCTACGAGCAGTACTTC
>TRBV12-3/TRBV12-4|NA|13|TRBJ2-5|many
CASSTPLGETQYF
TGTGCCAGCAGTACTCCCCTGGGAGAGACCCAGTACTTC
>TRBV15|NA|13|TRBJ1-1|NA
CATSRPGEQVAFF
TGTGCCACCAGCAGGCCCGGGGAACAAGTAGCTTTCTTT
>TRBV12-3/TRBV12-4|NA|14|TRBJ1-5|NA
CASSLEPSNQPQHF
TGTGCCAGCAGTTTAGAACCTAGCAATCAGCCCCAGCATTTT
>TRBV12-5|TRBD1|15|TRBJ1-4|few
CASGLTQGAGEKLFF
TGTGCTAGTGGCCTCACCCAGGGGGCGGGTGAAAAACTGTTTTTT
>TRBV9|NA|15|TRBJ1-4|many
CASTRTPSGGEKLFF
TGTGCCAGCACCCGTACGCCTTCGGGCGGTGAAAAACTGTTTTTT
>TRBV11-2|NA|15|TRBJ1-3|NA
CASSLSGLSGNTIYF
TGTGCCAGCAGCCTCTCTGGCCTCTCTGGAAACACCATATATTTT
>TRBV10-3|TRBD2|14|TRBJ2-7|many
CAISGTSGRYEQYF
TGTGCCATCTCGGGGACTAGCGGGAGGTACGAGCAGTACTTC
>TRBV20-1|NA|15|TRBJ2-5|few
CSADNRIAPQETQYF
TGCAGTGCGGACAACCGAATAGCACCACAAGAGACCCAGTACTTC
>TRBV29-1|NA|13|TRBJ1-2|NA
CSLEPEDVYGYTF
TGCAGCTTAGAACCGGAGGACGTCTATGGCTACACCTTC